The 26 T cell receptor beta chains listed next were all sequenced from one sample in a study of PD-1 blockade in classical Hodgkin lymphoma. Sequencing was performed with immunoSEQ multiplex PCR; in TCRdb, only in-frame clones are kept and a portion is missing. The table includes roughly 60,000 clones, 88% detected once. Each of the patients experienced relapse following autologous stem cell transplantation, and their brentuximab vedotin exposure differed. The sample in question was peripheral blood mononuclear cells (PBMCs), obtained before the second cycle of nivolumab. Receptors were obtained from a human donor with classical Hodgkin lymphoma.

The J gene is TRBJ2-3, the V gene TRBV25-1; no firm D call. Germline assignment: CDR1 MGHDK and CDR2 SYGVNS. This CDR3 comprises 11 residues. Between the trimmed V and J ends, which lost 6 bases and 2 bases, there was a span of 3 bases. The CDR3 is CASRATDTQYF. The DNA of the CDR3 is TGTGCCAGCAGAGCCACAGATACGCAGTATTTT. Complete variable domain (other parts from reference TRBV25-1 and TRBJ2-3): EADIYQTPRYLVIGTGKKITLECSQTMGHDKMYWYQQDPGMELHLIHYSYGVNSTEKGDLSSESTVSRIRTEHFPLTLESARPSHTSQYLCASRATDTQYFGPGTRLTVL.

V and J are TRBV29-1 and TRBJ1-2; D may be TRBD1 (5 bases). Germline loops: CDR1 SQVTM, CDR2 ANQGSEA. The CDR3 extends over 11 amino acids. V was trimmed by 3 bases and J by 3 bases, leaving 5 bases between them. The CDR3 region is CSVEGDYGYTF. CDR3 nucleotide sequence: TGCAGCGTTGAGGGGGACTATGGCTACACCTTC.

J is TRBJ2-7 and V is TRBV7-8, with 9 bases matching TRBD1. CDR1 and CDR2 (germline): SGHVS, FQNEAQ. There are 17 residues in the CDR3. V was pared by 5 bases and J by 0 bases, with 11 bases of the junction left unmatched. The CDR3 region is CASSATWGTGSSYEQYF. CDR3 nucleotides: TGTGCCAGCAGCGCCACCTGGGGGACAGGGAGCTCCTACGAGCAGTACTTC. The full variable domain, rest sourced from reference TRBV7-8 and TRBJ2-7, is GAGVSQSPRYKVAKRGQDVALRCDPISGHVSLFWYQQALGQGPEFLTYFQNEAQLDKSGLPSDRFFAERPEGSVSTLKIQRTQQEDSAVYLCASSATWGTGSSYEQYFGPGTRLTVT.

This clone appeared a single time. The CDR3 sequence is CASGLGDRFLNSPLHF. In DNA, the CDR3 is TGTGCTAGTGGTTTGGGGGACAGATTCCTTAATTCACCCCTCCACTTT. The chain is built from TRBV12-5 and TRBJ1-6; 7 nucleotides agree with TRBD1. The V gene end was trimmed by 1 base and the J gene end by 6 bases; junction bases not matched to a gene: 6. The length of the CDR3 is 16 residues. In germline, CDR1 is LGHNT, CDR2 FRNRAP.

The chain uses TRBV25-1 and TRBJ1-1; D remains unclear. Germline CDR1 and CDR2: MGHDK and SYGVNS. There are 13 residues in the CDR3. Trimming stripped 2 bases from V and 11 bases from J, with 15 bases between. The chain's CDR3 is CASSERTLNGAFF. The CDR3 region has the DNA TGTGCCAGCAGTGAACGGACTCTTAACGGGGCTTTCTTT.

This clone was seen only once. V usage is TRBV7-2 and J usage is TRBJ2-2; 11 bases fit TRBD2. The germline gives CDR1 SGHTA, CDR2 FQGNSA. V lost 7 bases and J lost 7; bases outside the gene matches: 5. This CDR3 region has 14 residues. For the CDR3, the DNA is TGTGCCAGCATCCAACTAGCGGGGGTCGGGGAGCTGTTTTTT. Its translation is CASIQLAGVGELFF. The variable domain in full, completed from reference TRBV7-2 and TRBJ2-2, reads GAGVSQSPSNKVTEKGKDVELRCDPISGHTALYWYRQSLGQGLEFLIYFQGNSAPDKSGLPSDRFSAERTGGSVSTLTIQRTQQEDSAVYLCASIQLAGVGELFFGEGSRLTVL.

The genes are TRBV7-9 and TRBJ2-7; TRBD2 is a possible D gene (5 bases). Germline values: CDR1 SEHNR, CDR2 FQNEAQ (reference sequence). This CDR3 spans 14 amino acids. V dropped 4 bases and J dropped 1 base, with 11 bases sitting between them. DNA of the CDR3: TGTGCCAGCAGCTCTTCGGGGTCATCCTACGAGCAGTACTTC. Encoded protein: CASSSSGSSYEQYF. The full variable domain, with the rest looked up from reference TRBV7-9 and TRBJ2-7, is DTGVSQNPRHKITKRGQNVTFRCDPISEHNRLYWYRQTLGQGPEFLTYFQNEAQLEKSRLLSDRFSAERPKGSFSTLEIQRTEQGDSAMYLCASSSSGSSYEQYFGPGTRLTVT.

The V gene is TRBV5-1, the J gene TRBJ1-5, with TRBD1 matching over 7 bases. Germline lookup yields CDR1 SGHRS and CDR2 YFSETQ. Trimming removed 3 bases from V and 3 bases from J; junction bases left unmatched: 3. CDR3 length: 14 residues. CDR3 DNA sequence: TGCGCCAGCAGCTCCGGACAGGCCAATCAGCCCCAGCATTTT. Its translation: CASSSGQANQPQHF.

Regarding this clone: This sample includes further DNA sequences coding for the same CDR3. The chain employs TRBV9 and TRBJ2-3; no clear D gene. The V end was cut by 0 bases, the J end by 2 bases, with 4 bases between. Germline-derived CDR1 and CDR2 are SGDLS and YYNGEE. The CDR3 is 13 amino acids. In DNA form, the CDR3 reads TGTGCCAGCAGCGTAGCGAACACAGATACGCAGTATTTT. Translated, it gives CASSVANTDTQYF.

The chain has TRBV2 and TRBJ2-5; D gene uncertain. Germline V lookup: CDR1 SNHLY, CDR2 FYNNEI. Between the trimmed V and J ends, which lost 4 bases and 5 bases, there was a span of 2 bases. This CDR3 contains 10 residues. CDR3 in amino acids: CASSVETQYF. The CDR3, as DNA: TGTGCCAGCAGTGTGGAGACCCAGTACTTC.

V gene TRBV5-1 combines with J gene TRBJ2-3; a possible D gene is TRBD1 (6 bases). Germline V gene lookup returns CDR1 SGHRS and CDR2 YFSETQ. The CDR3 loop spans 13 amino acids. V was shortened by 1 base and J by 6 bases, with 9 bases between the two germline ends. The CDR3 region has the DNA TGCGCCAGCAGCTTGACAGGGATGGATACGCAGTATTTT. It encodes CASSLTGMDTQYF.

The chain employs TRBV6-6 and TRBJ2-3; perhaps TRBD1 as D (6 bases). This CDR3 has 14 amino acids. V was cut by 4 bases and J by 6 bases, with 14 bases left in between. CDR1 is MNHNY and CDR2 is SVGAGI in the germline V gene (reference sequence). CDR3 sequence reads: CASSLPGTIDTQYF. The CDR3 DNA follows: TGTGCCAGCAGTTTACCCGGGACAATCGATACGCAGTATTTT.

The rearrangement links TRBV15 to TRBJ1-3, with D perhaps TRBD1 (6 bases). CDR3 length equals 18 residues. The V and J ends lost 2 bases and 0 bases respectively, with 17 bases between them. Germline V gene lookup returns CDR1 LNHNV and CDR2 YYDKDF (reference sequence). The CDR3: CATSRITGIANSGNTIYF. CDR3 nucleotide sequence: TGTGCCACCAGCAGAATAACAGGGATCGCGAACTCTGGAAACACCATATATTTT.

This clone was found once. V is TRBV23-1 and J is TRBJ1-2, with 9 bases identical to TRBD1. TRBV23-1 is assigned to the ORF class and has an uncertain function. Trimming at V came to 8 bases and at J to 5 bases, leaving 15 bases not matched to a gene. There are 16 residues in the CDR3. Written as DNA, the CDR3 is TGCGCCAGCCTGGAGCCGAGGACAGGGGTTCTTTATGGCTACACCTTC. Its translation is CASLEPRTGVLYGYTF.

The genes are TRBV4-2 and TRBJ2-1, with D possibly being TRBD2 (5 bases). The CDR3 is 15 amino acids. The V end lost 4 bases, the J end lost 5 bases, and 15 bases lay between the germline ends. Germline-derived CDR1 and CDR2 are LGHNA and YNFKEQ. The CDR3 region has the DNA TGTGCCAGCAGCCCCCGGACCGGGGTTGACAATGAGCAGTTCTTC. Residues: CASSPRTGVDNEQFF.

The rearrangement uses TRBV15 and TRBJ1-4, with D perhaps matching TRBD1 (6 bases). Trimming removed 0 bases at V and 5 bases at J, with 13 bases between. Germline V CDR1 and CDR2: LNHNV, YYDKDF (reference sequence). The CDR3 has 16 residues. The CDR3, as DNA: TGTGCCACCAGCAGAGAACATAGGGGGTGGAATGAAAAACTGTTTTTT. Translated, it gives CATSREHRGWNEKLFF.

The V and J genes are TRBV23-1 and TRBJ1-6; D might be TRBD1 (6 bases). TRBV23-1 is an ORF; its function is uncertain. V lost 0 bases to trimming and J lost 7 bases, with 13 bases between them. This CDR3 comprises 16 residues. CDR3 residues: CASSQSGWTANSPLHF. The DNA for the CDR3 is TGCGCCAGCAGTCAATCCGGCTGGACAGCCAATTCACCCCTCCACTTT.

This clone has more than one count but fewer than ten. The chain links TRBV14 to TRBJ2-7; D perhaps matches TRBD2 (6 bases). Germline CDR1 and CDR2: SGHDN and FVKESK. The V and J ends lost 3 bases and 4 bases respectively, with 16 bases between them. This CDR3 region has 15 residues. CDR3 nucleotides: TGTGCCAGCAGCCAGCCCGGGACTGTCTCGTACGAGCAGTACTTC. It translates to CASSQPGTVSYEQYF.

The chain recombines TRBV21-1 with TRBJ2-3; no DNA check was done on the table's D call, TRBD2. TRBV21-1 represents a pseudogene. This CDR3 is built from 18 residues. The CDR3 sequence is CASSPSRAGQPRRGTQYF. CDR3 in DNA: TGTGCCAGCAGCCCATCCCGCGCGGGCCAGCCCCGGCGGGGTACGCAGTATTTT.

This clone showed up just a few times. This chain uses TRBV29-1 with TRBJ2-3; no clear D. The CDR3 has 15 amino acids. Germline-derived CDR1 and CDR2 are SQVTM and ANQGSEA. Trimming took 3 bases from V and 2 from J, leaving 15 bases between them. DNA of the CDR3: TGCAGCGTTGATCCCTACCTAGACCCCACAGATACGCAGTATTTT. Protein product: CSVDPYLDPTDTQYF.

This chain joins TRBV2 and TRBJ1-1, with 7 bases matching TRBD1. The CDR3 covers 15 residues. Trimming cost V 6 bases and J 5 bases; bases outside gene matches: 12. Per germline, CDR1 SNHLY and CDR2 FYNNEI. CDR3 bases: TGTGCCAGCAGGAGGAACACACAGGGGTTAACTGAAGCTTTCTTT. Translation: CASRRNTQGLTEAFF.

This sequence joins TRBV5-1 and TRBJ2-3, with 7 bases aligning to TRBD1. This CDR3 has 16 residues. Germline CDR1 reads SGHRS; CDR2 reads YFSETQ. With V trimmed by 4 bases and J by 3 bases, 11 bases remained unmatched. The CDR3 DNA reads TGCGCCAGCAGCGCCCCGACAGGGACCGAAACAGATACGCAGTATTTT. Amino acids: CASSAPTGTETDTQYF.

The J gene is TRBJ1-5, the V gene TRBV19; no definite D call. The germline gives CDR1 LNHDA, CDR2 SQIVND (reference sequence). V was clipped by 6 bases and J by 4 bases, with 22 bases between them. This CDR3 spans 17 amino acids. The CDR3 bases are TGTGCCAGTAGCTCCGGACCGCTTCTCCAAGGTAATCAGCCCCAGCATTTT. It codes for CASSSGPLLQGNQPQHF.

This clone was detected only a few times. V gene TRBV27 combines with J gene TRBJ2-1; D is perhaps TRBD1 (6 bases). With 2 bases removed from V and 3 bases from J, the gap between germline ends came to 11 bases. Germline assignment: CDR1 MNHEY and CDR2 SMNVEV (reference sequence). The CDR3 extends over 15 amino acids. The CDR3: CASSLTDRLYNEQFF. In DNA form, the CDR3 reads TGTGCCAGCAGTTTAACAGACAGGCTCTACAATGAGCAGTTCTTC.

The CDR3 nucleotides read TGTGCCAGCAGCTTTGTGTTGGTCACGGGACAGGGTGGGAATGGCTACACCTTC. Translated: CASSFVLVTGQGGNGYTF. The rearrangement links TRBV5-5 to TRBJ1-2; TRBD1 agrees at 9 bases. Per germline, CDR1 SGHKS and CDR2 YYEKEE (reference sequence). The CDR3 length is 18 residues. With 2 bases clipped from V and 6 bases from J, the junction kept 17 bases outside the gene matches.

Concerning this clone: One end of the junction does not line up with germline, which may come from a read error. The genes are TRBV6-1 and TRBJ2-7; the match to TRBD1 covers 9 bases. Germline V gene sequence: CDR1 MNHNS, CDR2 SASEGT. The CDR3 extends over 15 amino acids. The CDR3 sequence is CASSSTGTGYYGQYF. The CDR3 nucleotides are TGTGCCAGCAGTTCTACCGGGACAGGGTACTACGGGCAGTACTTC.